The rows below give T cell receptor beta chains drawn from one sample of a study of OX40 agonist ivuxolimab in advanced cancers. The assay was immunoSEQ multiplex PCR, and TCRdb's table has in-frame clones only and misses some. The sample consists of some 50,000 clones, approximately 83% of them appearing once. The sequenced sample was CD4+ or CD8+ T cells sorted from blood, obtained in a trial of the OX40 agonist ivuxolimab. These TCRs come from an adult with an advanced solid tumor such as melanoma, head and neck, liver or kidney cancer. Each CDR3 is given with its conserved first and last residue. A D gene is named only where the DNA matches it firmly. The size of a clone is reported for some rows only, either as once, few or many, or as a class for expanded clones.

abundance | j_gene | d_gene | v_gene | CDR3nt | CDR3aa
. | TRBJ2-3 | TRBD1 | TRBV5-1 | TGCGCCAGCAGCAACGCCGGGACAGACACAGATACGCAGTATTTT | CASSNAGTDTDTQYF
. | TRBJ2-3 | . | TRBV7-2 | TGTGCCAGCAGCTTAGTTAGCGGCCGTAGGGCAGATACGCAGTATTTT | CASSLVSGRRADTQYF
once | TRBJ2-3 | . | TRBV9 | TGTGCCAGCAGCGTACTGACAGGTAGCGCAGATACGCAGTATTTT | CASSVLTGSADTQYF
. | TRBJ2-3 | . | TRBV10-1 | TGCGCCAGCAGTGAGTCGAGGTTAGATACGCAGTATTTT | CASSESRLDTQYF
. | TRBJ2-2 | . | TRBV10-3 | TGTGCCATCAGCGGTCAGGCCGGGGAGCTGTTTTTT | CAISGQAGELFF
. | TRBJ2-2 | . | TRBV19 | TGTGCCAGTAGGGGTATAGCGAACACCGGGGAGCTGTTTTTT | CASRGIANTGELFF
. | TRBJ2-1 | . | TRBV6-5 | TGTGCCAGCAGTACAGGGAACAATGAGCAGTTCTTC | CASSTGNNEQFF
. | TRBJ1-2 | . | TRBV18 | TGTGCCAGCTCCCTGGAGGGACCCTCTGGCTACACCTTC | CASSLEGPSGYTF
. | TRBJ2-3 | . | TRBV19 | TGTGCCAGTAGTATAAGGGGGGTCCCAGATACGCAGTATTTT | CASSIRGVPDTQYF
. | TRBJ1-6 | TRBD1 | TRBV2 | TGTGCCAGCAGTAGGGGGCCGTTGGGTAATTCACCCCTCCACTTT | CASSRGPLGNSPLHF
. | TRBJ2-3 | TRBD2 | TRBV5-1 | TGCGCCAGCCGAAAAGAGGCGGGAGCAGATACGCAGTATTTT | CASRKEAGADTQYF
. | TRBJ2-1 | TRBD2 | TRBV6-5 | TGTGCCAGCAGTAGGGTGACTAGCGGACGAAATGAGCAGTTCTTC | CASSRVTSGRNEQFF
. | TRBJ1-4 | . | TRBV28 | TGTGCCAGCACCCGGGGGGGTGGGATAGATGAAAAACTGTTTTTT | CASTRGGGIDEKLFF
. | TRBJ1-1 | . | TRBV4-2 | TGTGCCAGCAGCCAAGTTGGGAATATGAACACTGAAGCTTTCTTT | CASSQVGNMNTEAFF
. | TRBJ1-2 | . | TRBV14 | TGTGCCAGCAGCCAAGGGGGCTATAACTATGGCTACACCTTC | CASSQGGYNYGYTF
. | TRBJ2-2 | TRBD1 | TRBV19 | TGTGCCAGTAGTACGGGACAGGGGGCCGGGGAGCTGTTTTTT | CASSTGQGAGELFF
. | TRBJ2-7 | TRBD1 | TRBV18 | TGTGCCAGCTCATTGACAGGGAGCTCCTACGAGCAGTACTTC | CASSLTGSSYEQYF
. | TRBJ1-2 | . | TRBV19 | TGTGCCAGTAGTACTGGGAGTAGGGGCAACTATGGCTACACCTTC | CASSTGSRGNYGYTF
. | TRBJ2-7 | TRBD2 | TRBV5-1 | TGCGCCAGCAATTGGGGGACTAGCGTCAGGTACGAGCAGTACTTC | CASNWGTSVRYEQYF
. | TRBJ2-7 | . | TRBV2 | TGTGCCAGCAGTGAAGAGACAGTCGGCGCTCAGTACTTC | CASSEETVGAQYF
. | TRBJ1-5 | TRBD1 | TRBV27 | TGTGCCAGCAGTCCGGGACAGGGGCAGAATCAGCCCCAGCATTTT | CASSPGQGQNQPQHF
. | TRBJ2-3 | . | TRBV7-9 | TGTGCCAGCAGCTGGGGTGGACGGGACTCAGATACGCAGTATTTT | CASSWGGRDSDTQYF
. | TRBJ2-7 | . | TRBV11-2 | TGTGCCAGCAGCGGACGGACAGTACAGTCAGAGCAGTACTTC | CASSGRTVQSEQYF
. | TRBJ2-7 | . | TRBV6-1 | TGTGCCAGCAGCGAAGCGGGGACAGTAGTCTACGAGCAGTACTTC | CASSEAGTVVYEQYF
. | TRBJ2-3 | . | TRBV6-4 | TGTGCCAGCAGTGTTTTGGAGACAAGTGCGCAGTATTTT | CASSVLETSAQYF
. | TRBJ2-3 | TRBD2 | TRBV19 | TGTGCCAGTAGGTCCGGCGGGAGGCCTACAGATACGCAGTATTTT | CASRSGGRPTDTQYF
. | TRBJ2-7 | TRBD2 | TRBV7-9 | TGTGCCAGCAGCCTCCGGGGGGAAGGCTACGAGCAGTACTTC | CASSLRGEGYEQYF
. | TRBJ2-7 | . | TRBV5-1 | TGCGCCAGCAGCTTGGTAGCGGACTACGAGCAGTACTTC | CASSLVADYEQYF
. | TRBJ1-2 | . | TRBV11-2 | TGTGCCAGCAGTCCCACGCTGGGGGGTGGAGGCTACACCTTC | CASSPTLGGGGYTF
. | TRBJ1-1 | . | TRBV19 | TGTGCCAGTAGCGAAAGGGTCCCCGGAGCTTTCTTT | CASSERVPGAFF
. | TRBJ2-1 | . | TRBV4-1 | TGCGCCAGCAGCCAAGCTGGGGACTTCTACAATGAGCAGTTCTTC | CASSQAGDFYNEQFF
few | TRBJ1-6 | . | TRBV7-3 | TGTGCCAGCAGCTTAATGGCAGGGGTCTATAATTCACCCCTCCACTTT | CASSLMAGVYNSPLHF
few | TRBJ1-1 | . | TRBV2 | TGTGCCAGCAGCGTGGGACGGACCTTCACTGAAGCTTTCTTT | CASSVGRTFTEAFF
. | TRBJ2-5 | TRBD2 | TRBV13 | TGTGCCAGCAGCTTAGGGCTAGCGGGGGGACAAGAGACCCAGTACTTC | CASSLGLAGGQETQYF